Below are 30 T cell receptor beta chains sequenced from a single sample in a study of spatial heterogeneity in lung cancer. Notes on the study in general: The number of expanded tumor alpha and beta chains correlated with mutation number.

These TCRs' antigens remain unknown. Time point meaning: sample taken at primary tumor resection. MiXCR was run by TCRdb on the 5' RACE reads, yielding one entry per CDR3 protein. The sample lists under 7,500 distinct CDR3 sequences; roughly a quarter were seen once. The input for sequencing was lung tumor tissue, taken at surgery. These receptor sequences come from a male donor with early-stage non-small cell lung cancer.

In this sample, this clonotype is medium-sized. The CDR3 DNA is TGTGCCAGCAGCCTTCAAGAGACCCAGTACTTC. This translates into CASSLQETQYF. The chain carries TRBV2 and TRBJ2-5; D unresolved. This CDR3 contains 11 residues. Deletions cut 6 bases from V and 2 bases from J, with 4 bases between. From germline, CDR1 is SNHLY and CDR2 FYNNEI.

V gene TRBV12-3 or TRBV12-4 combines with J gene TRBJ2-7; the D is unclear. Trimming left V 6 bases short and J 5 bases short, with 8 bases between. There are 11 residues in the CDR3. CDR3 sequence reads: CASSQTHEQYF. CDR3 DNA sequence: TGTGCCAGCAGCCAGACCCACGAGCAGTACTTC.

The rearrangement links TRBV4-1 to TRBJ1-1, with a tentative D call TRBD1 (6 bases). Germline values: CDR1 MGHRA, CDR2 YSYEKL. The germline V and J ends were trimmed by 4 bases and 3 bases, with 24 bases remaining between them. The CDR3 runs 18 residues. The CDR3 nucleotides are TGCGCCAGCAGCCTCAAGATACTCCCTGGGGGGCCCTACACTGAAGCTTTCTTT. This encodes CASSLKILPGGPYTEAFF.

This clonotype was seen at least ten times. The chain employs TRBV6-4 and TRBJ2-5, with D possibly matching TRBD2 (6 bases). The V gene's germline CDR1 is MRHNA and CDR2 SNTAGT. Between the trimmed V and J ends, which lost 10 bases and 2 bases, there was a span of 17 bases. The CDR3 has 14 amino acids. The CDR3 loop reads CATADGRQQETQYF. The CDR3 nucleotides are TGTGCCACCGCAGACGGGAGACAGCAAGAGACCCAGTACTTC.

The genes are TRBV30 and TRBJ2-7; TRBD1 matches 9 bases. Germline CDR1 and CDR2: GTSNPN and SVGIG (reference sequence). V dropped 8 bases and J dropped 5; count of bases not matched to a gene: 4. This CDR3 contains 11 residues. CDR3 nucleotides: TGTGCCGGGACAGGGAGCCACGAGCAGTACTTC. It specifies CAGTGSHEQYF.

A few counts support this clonotype. The genes are TRBV20-1 and TRBJ1-1; the D is unclear. Trimming removed 6 bases at V and 6 bases at J, with 20 bases between. This CDR3 contains 14 residues. The germline CDR1 and CDR2 sequences are DFQATT and SNEGSKA (reference sequence). CDR3 protein: CSAHSEELRPEAFF. CDR3 nucleotide sequence: TGCAGTGCCCATTCGGAGGAGCTACGACCTGAAGCTTTCTTT.

This clonotype is deemed medium-sized. The chain uses TRBV10-2 and TRBJ2-2; 9 bases align to TRBD2. There are 16 residues in the CDR3. From germline, CDR1 is WSHSY and CDR2 SAAADI. Losses at the gene ends were 8 bases for V and 6 bases for J; bases not matched to a gene: 13. The DNA of the CDR3 is TGCGCCAGCCATGGGATCCGACTAGCGGATCCCGGGGAGCTGTTTTTT. Its protein product is CASHGIRLADPGELFF.

This clonotype was counted between two and nine times. The rearrangement joins TRBV18 to TRBJ2-3; D perhaps matches TRBD2 (5 bases). The CDR3 spans 15 residues. Trimming took off 3 bases at V and 1 base at J, with 11 bases between the two ends. Per germline, CDR1 KGHSH and CDR2 LQKENI. The CDR3, as DNA: TGTGCCAGCTCACCCACCCCCGGGGGCACAGATACGCAGTATTTT. Its protein product is CASSPTPGGTDTQYF.

This clonotype was detected once. The CDR3 DNA reads TGTGCCAGCAGCCGGGGACTAGCGCCCTACGAGCAGTACTTC. Residues: CASSRGLAPYEQYF. This chain links TRBV11-2 with TRBJ2-7; 10 bases align to TRBD2. CDR1 is SGHAT and CDR2 is FQNNGV in the germline V gene. The CDR3 consists of 14 residues. Trimming cost V 5 bases and J 2 bases; bases outside gene matches: 3.

The rearrangement joins TRBV6-4 to TRBJ2-3; no firm D call. Germline CDR1 reads MRHNA; CDR2 reads SNTAGT. Trimming shortened V by 6 bases and J by 6 bases, and 13 bases separated the two germline ends. This CDR3 spans 13 amino acids. The CDR3 is CASSPRAIDTQYF. CDR3 sequence (DNA): TGTGCCAGCAGCCCCCGGGCGATCGATACGCAGTATTTT.

By proportion, this clonotype is medium-sized. The V call is TRBV27, the J call TRBJ1-1, with D perhaps TRBD1 (5 bases). Trimming removed 4 bases from V and 5 bases from J, with 14 bases in between. CDR1 and CDR2 from the germline V gene are MNHEY and SMNVEV (reference sequence). The CDR3 has 14 amino acids. CDR3 in amino acids: CASSSQGSSTEAFF. The CDR3 region has the DNA TGTGCCAGCAGTTCTCAGGGATCCTCAACTGAAGCTTTCTTT.

This chain links TRBV11-2 with TRBJ2-2; D unclear. The CDR3 is 12 amino acids. Germline V gene lookup returns CDR1 SGHAT and CDR2 FQNNGV. The germline V and J ends were trimmed by 3 bases and 6 bases, with 5 bases remaining between them. The CDR3 region is CASSLSAGELFF. CDR3 nucleotides: TGTGCCAGCAGCTTGTCAGCCGGGGAGCTGTTTTTT.

The gene calls are TRBV7-2 and TRBJ2-7; 10 positions agree with TRBD2. CDR3 length equals 15 residues. Germline V CDR1 and CDR2: SGHTA, FQGNSA. Losses at the gene ends were 1 base for V and 2 bases for J; bases not matched to a gene: 2. In DNA, the CDR3 is TGTGCCAGCAGCTTAGTACTAGCGGGACCCTACGAGCAGTACTTC. It encodes CASSLVLAGPYEQYF.

This clonotype was counted a single time. The chain couples TRBV20-1 to TRBJ2-6; no reliable D call. This CDR3 has 15 amino acids. CDR1 DFQATT and CDR2 SNEGSKA come from the germline V gene (reference sequence). Trimming took 1 base from V and 1 from J, leaving 8 bases between them. The chain's CDR3 is CSARVQGSGANVLTF. CDR3 bases: TGCAGTGCTAGAGTACAAGGTTCTGGGGCCAACGTCCTGACTTTC.

This clonotype is judged medium-sized. The chain recombines TRBV5-1 with TRBJ2-5, with D perhaps assigned TRBD1 or TRBD2 (5 bases each). This CDR3 region has 14 residues. Germline V CDR1 and CDR2: SGHRS, YFSETQ. Trimming left V 0 bases short and J 1 base short, with 7 bases between. CDR3 region: CASSLEGTQETQYF. The CDR3 DNA reads as TGCGCCAGCAGCTTGGAGGGGACCCAAGAGACCCAGTACTTC.

This clonotype was detected only a few times. J is TRBJ2-3 and V is TRBV3-1; maybe TRBD1 (5 bases). V lost 0 bases and J lost 4, with 8 bases in between. The CDR3 contains 14 residues. Germline lookup yields CDR1 LGHDT and CDR2 YNNKEL (reference sequence). This chain's CDR3 is CASSQDSGPDTQYF. For the CDR3, the DNA is TGTGCCAGCAGCCAAGATTCAGGGCCAGATACGCAGTATTTT.

Concerning this clonotype: Given a much more abundant clone one base away, this may be a read error. J is TRBJ2-5 and V is TRBV5-1; no firm D call. V was clipped by 3 bases and J by 2 bases, with 11 bases between them. The CDR3 consists of 14 residues. The germline V gene encodes CDR1 SGHRS and CDR2 YFSETQ. The CDR3 protein is CASSYPSEQETQYF. The CDR3 DNA sequence: TGCGCCAGCAGCTACCCATCCGAGCAAGAGACCCAGTACTTC.

This clonotype is judged medium-sized. The V and J genes are TRBV20-1 and TRBJ1-1, with 9 bases that match TRBD1. Germline lookup yields CDR1 DFQATT and CDR2 SNEGSKA (reference sequence). The CDR3 sequence is 15 residues long. Unmatched junction bases numbered 7, after V lost 4 bases and J lost 1 base. The CDR3, as DNA: TGCAGTGCTACTGGGACAGGGTTTTGGAACACTGAAGCTTTCTTT. Translation: CSATGTGFWNTEAFF.

The chain's CDR3 is CASTSPGLESNEQFF. CDR3 DNA: TGTGCCAGCACCTCCCCGGGACTAGAAAGTAATGAGCAGTTCTTC. J is TRBJ2-1 and V is TRBV28; 8 positions match TRBD2. The CDR3 runs to 15 residues. Germline V gives CDR1 MDHEN, CDR2 SYDVKM. V lost 7 bases to trimming and J lost 7 bases; unmatched junction nucleotides: 12.

DNA of the CDR3: TGTGCCAGCAGCCGCAGGGTATTTCAAGGAGATACGCAGTATTTT. Protein sequence: CASSRRVFQGDTQYF. The chain links TRBV11-2 to TRBJ2-3; TRBD1 is a possible D gene (5 bases). The CDR3 is 15 residues long. V was trimmed by 5 bases and J by 5 bases, leaving 17 bases between them. CDR1 and CDR2 from the germline V gene are SGHAT and FQNNGV.

J is TRBJ2-5 and V is TRBV11-2, with D tentatively TRBD1 (5 bases). Per germline, CDR1 SGHAT and CDR2 FQNNGV. V gave up 2 bases and J gave up 7 bases, with 11 bases separating them. There are 13 residues in the CDR3. The chain's CDR3 is CASSLPRRGTQYF. CDR3 bases: TGTGCCAGCAGCTTACCCCGAAGGGGGACCCAGTACTTC.

This clonotype was seen many times. This chain links TRBV12-3 or TRBV12-4 with TRBJ1-1, with D perhaps TRBD1 (5 bases). The V end was cut by 1 base, the J end by 3 bases, with 6 bases between. CDR3 size: 13 residues. This CDR3 is CASSLGGHTEAFF. Written as DNA, the CDR3 is TGTGCCAGCAGTTTAGGGGGACACACTGAAGCTTTCTTT.

Only one count was recorded for this clonotype. This chain links TRBV29-1 with TRBJ2-1, with 12 bases lining up with TRBD2. With V trimmed by 4 bases and J by 6 bases, 7 bases remained unmatched. CDR1 and CDR2 from the germline V gene are SQVTM and ANQGSEA. There are 15 residues in the CDR3. CDR3 coding DNA: TGCAGCGTTGTGCCTCTAGCGGGAGGGACCAATGAGCAGTTCTTC. Encoded protein: CSVVPLAGGTNEQFF.

By sample share, this clonotype is medium-sized. The genes are TRBV19 and TRBJ1-2; TRBD1 matches 7 bases. V lost 4 bases to trimming and J lost 4 bases; unmatched junction nucleotides: 3. Germline loops: CDR1 LNHDA, CDR2 SQIVND (reference sequence). This CDR3 is built from 13 residues. The CDR3, as DNA: TGTGCCAGTAGTACGGACAGGTTCTATGGCTACACCTTC. Translating it yields CASSTDRFYGYTF.

This chain connects TRBV7-9 to TRBJ2-7, with TRBD1 matching over 7 bases. CDR1 SEHNR and CDR2 FQNEAQ come from the germline V gene (reference sequence). The CDR3 has 17 residues. V dropped 5 bases and J dropped 9; count of bases not matched to a gene: 22. CDR3 DNA: TGTGCCAGCAGCACCCCCCTTCCGGGACAGCGAGGGCGTAGGCAGTACTTC. The encoded protein is CASSTPLPGQRGRRQYF.

The chain carries TRBV2 and TRBJ2-1; weak D call: TRBD2 (5 bases). Trimming cost V 7 bases and J 0 bases, with 13 bases left between them. The CDR3 is 15 residues long. Germline assignment: CDR1 SNHLY and CDR2 FYNNEI. The CDR3 DNA sequence: TGTGCCAGCATTGAGGGAGACCCCTCCTACAATGAGCAGTTCTTC. Translation: CASIEGDPSYNEQFF.

This chain joins TRBV30 and TRBJ2-2, with a tentative D call TRBD2 (6 bases). CDR3 length: 17 residues. Trimming pared 0 bases from V and 2 bases from J, leaving 16 bases between. The germline CDR1 and CDR2 sequences are GTSNPN and SVGIG (reference sequence). CDR3 sequence: CAWSVPWGEVNTGELFF. In DNA form, the CDR3 reads TGTGCCTGGAGTGTGCCGTGGGGGGAAGTCAACACCGGGGAGCTGTTTTTT.

This clonotype was counted only a few times. V gene TRBV11-2 combines with J gene TRBJ2-5; D is undetermined. CDR1 and CDR2 from the germline V gene are SGHAT and FQNNGV. The CDR3 length is 13 residues. Trimming took off 2 bases at V and 5 bases at J, with 9 bases between the two ends. The CDR3 DNA reads TGTGCCAGCAGCTTAAGCGATCTGGAGACCCAGTACTTC. Protein sequence: CASSLSDLETQYF.

The genes are TRBV6-2 or TRBV6-3 and TRBJ2-3; 16 bases agree with TRBD2. CDR1 and CDR2 from the germline V gene are MNHEY and SVGEGT. V was pared by 6 bases and J by 6 bases, with 6 bases of the junction left unmatched. The CDR3 loop spans 16 amino acids. The DNA for the CDR3 is TGTGCCAGCAGCGGGACTAGCGGGAGGGGCTTGGATACGCAGTATTTT. It specifies CASSGTSGRGLDTQYF.

The chain joins TRBV11-3 to TRBJ2-5; 7 nucleotides align to TRBD2. CDR3 length: 16 amino acids. The ends lost 5 bases at V and 0 bases at J; junction bases unmatched: 9. In germline, CDR1 is SGHNT, CDR2 YENEEA. The CDR3 loop reads CASSPRLAEYQETQYF. For the CDR3, the DNA is TGTGCCAGCAGCCCTCGACTAGCAGAGTACCAAGAGACCCAGTACTTC.